This T cell receptor beta chain is from a study of cytomegalovirus exposure and HLA in healthy donors. Points from the study as a whole: The authors later found HLA-associated TCR beta chains more clonally expanded than equally common others.

The PCR employed 60 Vbeta primers together with 13 Jbeta primers. Sequenced by immunoSEQ multiplex PCR; TCRdb stores in-frame clones only, minus some. The sample consists of 150,000 to 200,000 clones, 80% to 90% of them appearing once. This clone showed up just once. Its antigen is not identified. A junction boundary mismatches the germline segment, possibly from a read error. The germline gives CDR1 SSHAT, CDR2 FNYEAQ (reference sequence). This CDR3 is built from 15 residues. The sequencing sample was made of PBMCs. The chain uses TRBV7-7 and TRBJ2-7, with 7 bases lining up with TRBD1. The clonotype comes from a man younger than 35 in good health and CMV-seropositive. The CDR3 reads CASSLAPKGAHEQYF. CDR3 nucleotide sequence: TGTGCTAGCAGCTTAGCGCCCAAGGGGGCGCACGAGCAGTACTTC.